Below, 14 T cell receptor beta chains from the same sample are listed, as sequenced in a study of neurological immune-mediated disorders. TCRdb re-called the 5' RACE reads with MiXCR, one entry per CDR3 protein. The sample carries 45,000 to 50,000 distinct CDR3 sequences, about 26% recorded once. Sequenced: PBMCs. These TCRs come from a woman aged 65 to 85 in good health.

This clonotype was detected ten times or more. The J gene is TRBJ1-2, the V gene TRBV5-4; D gene uncertain. The CDR3 spans 16 residues. Trimming shortened V by 3 bases and J by 2 bases, and 17 bases separated the two germline ends. Germline V lookup: CDR1 SGHNT, CDR2 YYREEE (reference sequence). CDR3 sequence reads: CASSSPGRDGNYGYTF. CDR3 coding DNA: TGTGCCAGCAGCTCACCGGGCCGCGACGGCAACTATGGCTACACCTTC.

This clonotype was observed at least ten times. V is TRBV20-1 and J is TRBJ2-1, with a weak D call TRBD2 (6 bases). CDR1 is DFQATT and CDR2 is SNEGSKA in the germline V gene (reference sequence). The CDR3 sequence is 14 residues long. V lost 3 bases to trimming and J lost 6 bases, with 15 bases between them. The CDR3 DNA sequence: TGCAGTGCTAGGGAGGGCTCGTGGGGCAATGAGCAGTTCTTC. Its translation is CSAREGSWGNEQFF.

The chain carries TRBV7-9 and TRBJ2-6; 7 bases agree with TRBD1. Trimming at V came to 3 bases and at J to 2 bases, leaving 7 bases not matched to a gene. Germline lookup yields CDR1 SEHNR and CDR2 FQNEAQ (reference sequence). CDR3 length: 17 residues. The CDR3 sequence: CASSFLKGATGANVLTF. The DNA of the CDR3 is TGTGCCAGCAGCTTTTTGAAGGGGGCAACTGGGGCCAACGTCCTGACTTTC.

Details on this clonotype: This may arise from a read error, as a much more abundant clone is one base away. The chain recombines TRBV7-2 with TRBJ2-7, with 13 bases aligning to TRBD2. The V and J ends lost 8 bases and 4 bases, in that order; junction bases with no gene match: 5. This CDR3 has 14 amino acids. CDR1 SGHTA and CDR2 FQGNSA come from the germline V gene. The CDR3 nucleotides read TGTGCCAGCCGGGGACTAGCGGGATCGTACGAGCAGTACTTC. It encodes CASRGLAGSYEQYF.

This clonotype was seen repeatedly, ten times or more. The chain is built from TRBV4-1 and TRBJ2-5; D uncertain. There are 14 residues in the CDR3. With 4 bases removed from V and 4 bases from J, the gap between germline ends came to 13 bases. Germline V gene lookup returns CDR1 MGHRA and CDR2 YSYEKL. The CDR3 region has the DNA TGCGCCAGCAGCCGTTCCGGTTTAATAGAGACCCAGTACTTC. It translates to CASSRSGLIETQYF.

Ten or more counts support this clonotype. This chain joins TRBV5-6 and TRBJ1-2; D is uncertain. V was shortened by 4 bases and J by 5 bases, with 9 bases between the two germline ends. Germline V gives CDR1 SGHDT, CDR2 YYEEEE. This CDR3 comprises 12 residues. The CDR3 DNA reads as TGTGCCAGCAGCCAATACCCTTATGGCTACACCTTC. Residues: CASSQYPYGYTF. The full variable domain, with the rest looked up from reference TRBV5-6 and TRBJ1-2, is DAGVTQSPTHLIKTRGQQVTLRCSPKSGHDTVSWYQQALGQGPQFIFQYYEEEERQRGNFPDRFSGHQFPNYSSELNVNALLLGDSALYLCASSQYPYGYTFGSGTRLTVV.

This clonotype was counted ten times or more. The CDR3 loop reads CATSRDLLATNTGELFF. The DNA of the CDR3 is TGTGCCACCAGCAGAGATCTGCTGGCTACGAACACCGGGGAGCTGTTTTTT. The chain combines TRBV15 with TRBJ2-2; D is ambiguous. The CDR3 length is 17 residues. Trimming stripped 0 bases from V and 0 bases from J, with 11 bases between. Germline V gene sequence: CDR1 LNHNV, CDR2 YYDKDF (reference sequence).

This clonotype was seen at least ten times. V usage is TRBV3-1 and J usage is TRBJ2-2, with D maybe TRBD2 (5 bases). V was clipped by 4 bases and J by 4 bases, with 7 bases between them. The CDR3 has 13 residues. CDR1 LGHDT and CDR2 YNNKEL come from the germline V gene (reference sequence). The CDR3 loop reads CASSLRGTGELFF. CDR3 coding DNA: TGTGCCAGCAGCCTTCGGGGCACCGGGGAGCTGTTTTTT.

This clonotype was observed at least ten times. The CDR3 nucleotides are TGCGCCAGCAGCCGACTGGGCCAAAACACCGGGGAGCTGTTTTTT. Protein: CASSRLGQNTGELFF. The rearrangement links TRBV5-1 to TRBJ2-2; D is unresolved. V lost 4 bases, J lost 2 bases, and 12 bases lay in between. Germline V gene sequence: CDR1 SGHRS, CDR2 YFSETQ. CDR3 size: 15 residues. The variable domain in full, completed from reference TRBV5-1 and TRBJ2-2, reads KAGVTQTPRYLIKTRGQQVTLSCSPISGHRSVSWYQQTPGQGLQFLFEYFSETQRNKGNFPGRFSGRQFSNSRSEMNVSTLELGDSALYLCASSRLGQNTGELFFGEGSRLTVL.

This clonotype appeared many times. This rearrangement joins TRBV6-5 to TRBJ1-4, with D maybe TRBD1 (5 bases). Germline V gene data show CDR1 as MNHEY and CDR2 as SVGAGI. CDR3 length: 15 amino acids. The V gene lost 0 bases and the J gene lost 10 bases, with 15 bases spanning the gap. CDR3 DNA sequence: TGTGCCAGCAGTTACTCGGGGGAGGGAGTGGTAAAACTGTTTTTT. Translation: CASSYSGEGVVKLFF.

This clonotype was seen at least ten times. The CDR3 region has the DNA TGCGCCAGCAGCTCGATCATAGCGGGAGGGGAGACAGATACGCAGTATTTT. Its translation is CASSSIIAGGETDTQYF. The rearrangement uses TRBV5-1 and TRBJ2-3; 11 bases agree with TRBD2. This CDR3 has 17 residues. J gave up 3 bases and V 3 bases, and 9 bases lay outside the gene matches. Germline CDR1 is SGHRS and CDR2 is YFSETQ.

Ten or more counts support this clonotype. The rearrangement links TRBV12-3 or TRBV12-4 to TRBJ2-7, with 9 positions matching TRBD2. Trimming removed 5 bases from V and 1 base from J; junction bases left unmatched: 3. The CDR3 covers 14 residues. The CDR3 protein is CASSTTSGSYEQYF. The CDR3 bases are TGTGCCAGCAGTACGACTAGCGGTTCCTACGAGCAGTACTTC.

This clonotype was recorded at least ten times. The gene calls are TRBV5-1 and TRBJ1-6; D is undetermined. V lost 4 bases to trimming and J lost 4 bases, with 15 bases between them. Germline CDR1 and CDR2: SGHRS and YFSETQ. This CDR3 is 16 amino acids long. CDR3 coding DNA: TGCGCCAGCAGCGCCCTGCCGGGGAGGTATAATTCACCCCTCCACTTT. Protein: CASSALPGRYNSPLHF.

This clonotype showed up many times. The chain links TRBV18 to TRBJ2-5; no clear D gene. The CDR3 loop spans 15 amino acids. The V gene lost 3 bases and the J gene lost 1 base, with 12 bases spanning the gap. CDR1 KGHSH and CDR2 LQKENI come from the germline V gene. CDR3 region: CASSPIHGPQETQYF. In DNA form, the CDR3 reads TGTGCCAGCTCACCCATCCATGGACCCCAAGAGACCCAGTACTTC.